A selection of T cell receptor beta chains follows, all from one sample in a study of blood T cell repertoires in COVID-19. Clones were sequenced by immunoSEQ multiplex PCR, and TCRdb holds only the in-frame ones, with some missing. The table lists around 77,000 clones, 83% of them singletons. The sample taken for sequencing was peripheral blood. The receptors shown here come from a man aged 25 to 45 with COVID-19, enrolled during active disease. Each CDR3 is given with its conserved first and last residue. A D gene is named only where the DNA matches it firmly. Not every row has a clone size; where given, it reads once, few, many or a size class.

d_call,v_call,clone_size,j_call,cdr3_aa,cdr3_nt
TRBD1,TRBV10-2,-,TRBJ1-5,CASRGQGSNQPQHF,TGCGCCAGCAGAGGACAGGGGAGCAATCAGCCCCAGCATTTT
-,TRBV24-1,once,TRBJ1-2,CATSDLTANYGYTF,TGTGCCACCAGTGACCTTACAGCTAACTATGGCTACACCTTC
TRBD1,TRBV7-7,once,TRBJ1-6,CASSQGGNSPLHF,TGTGCTAGCAGTCAGGGGGGAAATTCACCCCTCCACTTT
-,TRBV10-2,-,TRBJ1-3,CASSDQGLGNTIYF,TGCGCCAGCAGCGATCAGGGGTTAGGAAACACCATATATTTT
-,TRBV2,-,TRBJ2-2,CASLEGPTDTGELFF,TGTGCCAGCTTGGAGGGACCGACGGACACCGGGGAGCTGTTTTTT
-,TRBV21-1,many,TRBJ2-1,CASSSGGLAGEDEQFF,TGTGCCAGCAGCTCAGGGGGACTAGCGGGGGAAGATGAGCAGTTCTTC
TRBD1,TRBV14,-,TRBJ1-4,CASSPTGSKLFF,TGTGCCAGCAGCCCGACAGGGTCCAAACTGTTTTTT
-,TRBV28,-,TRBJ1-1,CASSSGASTEAFF,TGTGCCAGCAGCTCAGGGGCGAGCACTGAAGCTTTCTTT
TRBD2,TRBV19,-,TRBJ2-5,CASSRTSGQKTQYF,TGTGCCAGTAGTCGGACTAGCGGTCAGAAGACCCAGTACTTC
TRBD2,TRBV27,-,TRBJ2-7,CASRDLAAGYEQYF,TGTGCCAGCAGAGATCTAGCGGCCGGCTACGAGCAGTACTTC
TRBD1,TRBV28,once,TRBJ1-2,CASSFFGTESYGYTF,TGTGCCAGCAGTTTCTTTGGGACAGAATCCTATGGCTACACCTTC
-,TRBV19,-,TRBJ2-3,CAARPGAHTDTQYF,TGTGCCGCACGGCCAGGGGCCCACACAGATACGCAGTATTTT
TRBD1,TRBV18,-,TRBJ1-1,CASSPGQINTEAFF,TGTGCCAGCTCACCGGGACAGATAAACACTGAAGCTTTCTTT
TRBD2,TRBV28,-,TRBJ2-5,CASNQGQGLRETQYF,TGTGCCAGCAACCAAGGGCAGGGACTAAGAGAGACCCAGTACTTC
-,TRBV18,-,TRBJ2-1,CASSPPVGGGSYNEQFF,TGTGCCAGCTCGCCCCCGGTAGGGGGGGGCTCCTACAATGAGCAGTTCTTC
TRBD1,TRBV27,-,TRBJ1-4,CASSFGTGGFEKLFF,TGTGCCAGCAGTTTCGGGACAGGGGGGTTCGAAAAACTGTTTTTT
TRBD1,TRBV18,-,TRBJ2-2,CASSPPPDRGWTGELFF,TGTGCCAGCTCACCCCCGCCCGACAGGGGGTGGACCGGGGAGCTGTTTTTT
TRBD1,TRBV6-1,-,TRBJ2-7,CASSEKTGQGPYEQYF,TGTGCCAGCAGCGAAAAAACGGGACAGGGGCCCTACGAGCAGTACTTC
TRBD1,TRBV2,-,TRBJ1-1,CASSESHRGTEAFF,TGTGCCAGCAGTGAATCCCACAGGGGCACTGAAGCTTTCTTT
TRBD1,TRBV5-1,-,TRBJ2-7,CASSWGQGNEQYF,TGCGCCAGCAGCTGGGGACAGGGTAACGAGCAGTACTTC
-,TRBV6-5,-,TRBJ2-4,CASSSPGALAKNIQYF,TGTGCCAGCAGTTCCCCAGGGGCCTTGGCCAAAAACATTCAGTACTTC
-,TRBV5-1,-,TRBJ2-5,CASSLGDSASQETQYF,TGCGCCAGCAGCCTTGGCGACAGCGCCTCACAAGAGACCCAGTACTTC
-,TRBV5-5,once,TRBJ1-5,CASSFQGNQPQHF,TGTGCCAGCAGCTTTCAGGGTAATCAGCCCCAGCATTTT
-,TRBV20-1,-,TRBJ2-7,CSARIDEQYF,TGCAGTGCCAGGATCGACGAGCAGTACTTC
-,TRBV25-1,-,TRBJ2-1,CASSAALASEQFF,TGTGCCAGCAGTGCGGCCCTAGCGAGTGAGCAGTTCTTC
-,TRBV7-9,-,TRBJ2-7,CASSKSSYEQYF,TGTGCCAGCAGCAAGAGCTCCTACGAGCAGTACTTC
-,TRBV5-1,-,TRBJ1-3,CASSNGQTASGNTIYF,TGCGCCAGCAGCAACGGACAGACCGCCTCTGGAAACACCATATATTTT
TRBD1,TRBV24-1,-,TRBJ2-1,CATSDIAGGAYNEQFF,TGTGCCACCAGTGATATAGCAGGGGGCGCCTACAATGAGCAGTTCTTC